This T cell receptor beta chain was obtained from a study of early T cells in non-severe SARS-CoV-2 infection. Study summary: Sequencing of bulk RNA from unsorted whole blood was done, without chain pairing.

Trimming cost V 7 bases and J 4 bases, with 20 bases left between them. Germline V CDR1 and CDR2: MNHNS, SASEGT. The CDR3 extends over 17 amino acids. The library protocol tagged individual cDNA molecules with unique molecular identifiers. TCRdb reanalysed the 5' RACE reads using MiXCR and keeps one entry per CDR3 protein. The sample carries tens of thousands of distinct CDR3 sequences, more than 10% recorded once. The TCR originated in an adult who was a healthcare worker with PCR-confirmed SARS-CoV-2 infection or an uninfected control (not recorded which). This chain uses TRBV6-1 with TRBJ2-6; possible D gene TRBD2, 5 bases. The material was whole blood, obtained at baseline. CDR3 sequence (DNA): TGTGCCAGCACTATGAACGGACTCTACTCCGGGGCCAACGTCCTGACTTTC. Translation: CASTMNGLYSGANVLTF.